This TCR beta chain was found in a study of blood T cell repertoires in COVID-19. Data came from immunoSEQ multiplex PCR; TCRdb stores just in-frame clones and leaves some out. The sample consists of fewer than 500,000 clones, more than 70% of them appearing once. Germline V lookup: CDR1 SGHTA, CDR2 FQGNSA. The CDR3 sequence is 12 residues long. V was trimmed by 2 bases and J by 3 bases, leaving 4 bases between them. The sample consisted of PBMCs or T cells enriched from blood (not recorded which). This clonotype was obtained from a man aged 25-40 years who had recovered from COVID-19. The rearrangement joins TRBV7-2 to TRBJ2-5, with D uncertain. The CDR3 bases are TGTGCCAGCAGCTTAACTAAAGAGACCCAGTACTTC. It is translated as CASSLTKETQYF.